These T cell receptor beta chains were read from a single sample in a study of blood T cell repertoires in COVID-19. Profiled with immunoSEQ multiplex PCR; TCRdb holds only in-frame clones, not every one. There are some 17,000 clones in the sample; about 90% occur only once, and more than 4% lies in the top ten. Sequencing used peripheral blood. These receptors all stem from a man aged 55 to 70 with active COVID-19. CDR3s include the opening cysteine and the closing phenylalanine or tryptophan. Fields, in order: J gene, D gene, V gene, clone size, CDR3 DNA, CDR3 protein. D genes are given only for firm matches. Clone size appears in some rows only: once, few, many, or a class for an expanded clone.

J gene: TRBJ2-3
D gene: TRBD2
V gene: TRBV5-4
clone size: -
CDR3 DNA: TGTGCCAGCAGCTTAGGGACTAGCGGGGTTGGTACAGATACGCAGTATTTT
CDR3 protein: CASSLGTSGVGTDTQYF

J gene: TRBJ2-1
D gene: -
V gene: TRBV20-1
clone size: -
CDR3 DNA: TGCAGTGCTAGTTCCGCGCGCGGCTCCTACAATGAGCAGTTCTTC
CDR3 protein: CSASSARGSYNEQFF

J gene: TRBJ1-6
D gene: TRBD1
V gene: TRBV6-5
clone size: -
CDR3 DNA: TGTGCCAGCAGTTACTCGAAACAGGGGCCCTCACCCCTCCACTTT
CDR3 protein: CASSYSKQGPSPLHF

J gene: TRBJ2-1
D gene: TRBD1
V gene: TRBV6-4
clone size: -
CDR3 DNA: TGTGCCAGCAGTGTTGGGACAGGGACGGGTAATGAGCAGTTCTTC
CDR3 protein: CASSVGTGTGNEQFF

J gene: TRBJ1-6
D gene: -
V gene: TRBV12-5
clone size: -
CDR3 DNA: TGTGCTAGTGGTTTGGTAGTCTCGGGAGCTTCCTATAATTCACCCCTCCACTTT
CDR3 protein: CASGLVVSGASYNSPLHF

J gene: TRBJ1-5
D gene: -
V gene: TRBV18
clone size: -
CDR3 DNA: TGTGCCAGCTCACCAGGGGCTGGTAGCAATCAGCCCCAGCATTTT
CDR3 protein: CASSPGAGSNQPQHF

J gene: TRBJ1-4
D gene: -
V gene: TRBV10-3
clone size: -
CDR3 DNA: TGTGCCATCAGTGGCTGGGAGGGGGACAATGAAAAACTGTTTTTT
CDR3 protein: CAISGWEGDNEKLFF

J gene: TRBJ1-2
D gene: -
V gene: TRBV5-4
clone size: -
CDR3 DNA: TGTGCCAGCAGCTTGTATTATGGCTACACCTTC
CDR3 protein: CASSLYYGYTF

J gene: TRBJ1-2
D gene: -
V gene: TRBV20-1
clone size: -
CDR3 DNA: TGCAGTGCTAGTAGAGGCAGAAGCTATGGCTACACCTTC
CDR3 protein: CSASRGRSYGYTF

J gene: TRBJ2-2
D gene: -
V gene: TRBV5-1
clone size: -
CDR3 DNA: TGCGCCAGCAGCTTGGCCGGAGTACAGGGCACCGGGGAGCTGTTTTTT
CDR3 protein: CASSLAGVQGTGELFF

J gene: TRBJ2-7
D gene: TRBD1
V gene: TRBV5-1
clone size: -
CDR3 DNA: TGCGCCAGCAGCTTGGACCCGGGACAGGCCTCCTACGAGCAGTACTTC
CDR3 protein: CASSLDPGQASYEQYF

J gene: TRBJ1-2
D gene: TRBD1
V gene: TRBV19
clone size: -
CDR3 DNA: TGTGCCAGTAGTACAACCAGGGGGCGCGCCTATGGCTACACCTTC
CDR3 protein: CASSTTRGRAYGYTF

J gene: TRBJ1-4
D gene: -
V gene: TRBV9
clone size: -
CDR3 DNA: TGTGCCAGCAGCCCACGAGTCGGGATTAATGAAAAACTGTTTTTT
CDR3 protein: CASSPRVGINEKLFF

J gene: TRBJ1-2
D gene: -
V gene: TRBV7-3
clone size: -
CDR3 DNA: TGTGCCAGCAGCCCGGGCCCGAGGGATTATGGCTACACCTTC
CDR3 protein: CASSPGPRDYGYTF

J gene: TRBJ2-2
D gene: -
V gene: TRBV6-5
clone size: once
CDR3 DNA: TGTGCCAGCTTTCCCCGGACAGACACCGGGGAGCTGTTTTTT
CDR3 protein: CASFPRTDTGELFF

J gene: TRBJ2-3
D gene: TRBD2
V gene: TRBV5-6
clone size: -
CDR3 DNA: TGTGCCAGCAGCTTGGTGCGGGGGGCAGTAGATACGCAGTATTTT
CDR3 protein: CASSLVRGAVDTQYF

J gene: TRBJ1-3
D gene: -
V gene: TRBV29-1
clone size: -
CDR3 DNA: TGCAGCGTTGAACCCAGGGTCGACACCATATATTTT
CDR3 protein: CSVEPRVDTIYF

J gene: TRBJ2-5
D gene: -
V gene: TRBV5-4
clone size: once
CDR3 DNA: TGTGCCAGCAGCTTAAGCTCCCAGGTGGTGGGAGAGACCCAGTACTTC
CDR3 protein: CASSLSSQVVGETQYF

J gene: TRBJ2-2
D gene: -
V gene: TRBV18
clone size: -
CDR3 DNA: TGTGCCAGCTCACTAGGGACTGGGACCGGGGAGCTGTTTTTT
CDR3 protein: CASSLGTGTGELFF

J gene: TRBJ1-3
D gene: -
V gene: TRBV4-1
clone size: -
CDR3 DNA: TGCGCCAGCAGCCCCTATCAGGTTGGAGGTGGAAACACCATATATTTT
CDR3 protein: CASSPYQVGGGNTIYF

J gene: TRBJ1-5
D gene: -
V gene: TRBV4-2
clone size: -
CDR3 DNA: TGTGCCAGCAGCCAAACGGGATCCGGCCCCAATCAGCCCCAGCATTTT
CDR3 protein: CASSQTGSGPNQPQHF